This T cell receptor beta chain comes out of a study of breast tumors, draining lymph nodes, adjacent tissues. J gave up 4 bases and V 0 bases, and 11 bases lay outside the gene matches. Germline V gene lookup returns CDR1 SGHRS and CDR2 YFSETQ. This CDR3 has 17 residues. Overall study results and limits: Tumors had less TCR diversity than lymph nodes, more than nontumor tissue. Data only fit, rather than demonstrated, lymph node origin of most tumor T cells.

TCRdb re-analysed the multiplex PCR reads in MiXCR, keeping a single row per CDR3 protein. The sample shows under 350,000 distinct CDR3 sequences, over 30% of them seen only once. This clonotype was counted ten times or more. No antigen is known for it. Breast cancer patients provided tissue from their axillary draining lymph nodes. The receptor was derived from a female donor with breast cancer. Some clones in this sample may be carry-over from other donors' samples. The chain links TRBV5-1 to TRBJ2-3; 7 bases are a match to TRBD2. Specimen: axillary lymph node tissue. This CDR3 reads CASSLGGRGLRADTQYF. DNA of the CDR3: TGCGCCAGCAGCTTGGGGGGGAGGGGACTCCGCGCAGATACGCAGTATTTT.